This T cell receptor beta chain is from a study of blood T cell repertoires in COVID-19. Across the whole study: Spain, Italy and the United States supplied samples that represented acute and convalescent COVID-19.

Data came from immunoSEQ multiplex PCR; TCRdb stores just in-frame clones and leaves some out. The table has around 120,000 clones, more than 75% seen once. The CDR3 has 12 amino acids. Per germline, CDR1 SEHNR and CDR2 FQNEAQ (reference sequence). Trimming cost V 5 bases and J 4 bases, with 7 bases left between them. Input material: peripheral blood. V usage is TRBV7-9 and J usage is TRBJ2-3; D is undetermined. This receptor was taken from a man in his sixties with COVID-19, enrolled during active disease. The CDR3, as DNA: TGTGCCAGCAGCCACCAGTCAGATACGCAGTATTTT. Its translation: CASSHQSDTQYF.